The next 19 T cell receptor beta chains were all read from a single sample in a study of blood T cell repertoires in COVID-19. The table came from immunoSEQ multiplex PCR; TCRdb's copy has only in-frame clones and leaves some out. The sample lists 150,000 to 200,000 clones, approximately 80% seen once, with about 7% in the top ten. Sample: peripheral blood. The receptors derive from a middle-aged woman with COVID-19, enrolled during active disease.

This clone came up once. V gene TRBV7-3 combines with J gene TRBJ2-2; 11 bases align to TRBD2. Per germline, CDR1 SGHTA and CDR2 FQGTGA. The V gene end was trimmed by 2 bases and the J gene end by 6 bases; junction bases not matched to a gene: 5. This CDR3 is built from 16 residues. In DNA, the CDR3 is TGTGCCAGCAGCTTACTGGCACTAGCGGGAGCCGGGGAGCTGTTTTTT. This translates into CASSLLALAGAGELFF.

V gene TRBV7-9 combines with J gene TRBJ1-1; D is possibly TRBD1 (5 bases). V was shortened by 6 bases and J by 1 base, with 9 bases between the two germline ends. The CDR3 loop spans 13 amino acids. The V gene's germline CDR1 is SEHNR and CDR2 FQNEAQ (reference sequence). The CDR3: CASSYDRNTEAFF. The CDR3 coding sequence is TGTGCCAGCAGTTATGACAGGAACACTGAAGCTTTCTTT.

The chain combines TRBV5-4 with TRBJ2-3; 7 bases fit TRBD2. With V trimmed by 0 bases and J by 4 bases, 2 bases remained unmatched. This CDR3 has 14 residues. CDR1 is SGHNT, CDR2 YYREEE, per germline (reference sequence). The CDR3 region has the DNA TGTGCCAGCAGCTTGGGACTAGCCCCAGATACGCAGTATTTT. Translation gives CASSLGLAPDTQYF.

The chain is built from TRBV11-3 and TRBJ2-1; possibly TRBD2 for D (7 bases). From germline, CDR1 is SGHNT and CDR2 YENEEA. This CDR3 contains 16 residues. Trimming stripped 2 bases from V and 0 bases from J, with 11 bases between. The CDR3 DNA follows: TGTGCCAGCAGCTTAAGGGGGGGCACCTCCTACAATGAGCAGTTCTTC. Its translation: CASSLRGGTSYNEQFF.

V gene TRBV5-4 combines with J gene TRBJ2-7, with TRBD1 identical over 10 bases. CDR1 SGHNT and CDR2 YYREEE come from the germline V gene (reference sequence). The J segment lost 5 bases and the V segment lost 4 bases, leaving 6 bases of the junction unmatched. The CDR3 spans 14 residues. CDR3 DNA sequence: TGTGCCAGCAGCCGTAGACAGGGGGCTGACGAGCAGTACTTC. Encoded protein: CASSRRQGADEQYF.

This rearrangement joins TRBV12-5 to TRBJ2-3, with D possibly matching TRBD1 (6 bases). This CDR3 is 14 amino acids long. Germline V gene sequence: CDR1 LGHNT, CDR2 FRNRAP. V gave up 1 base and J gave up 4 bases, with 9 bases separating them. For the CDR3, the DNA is TGTGCTAGTGGTTTGGGAGACAGGCCAGATACGCAGTATTTT. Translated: CASGLGDRPDTQYF.

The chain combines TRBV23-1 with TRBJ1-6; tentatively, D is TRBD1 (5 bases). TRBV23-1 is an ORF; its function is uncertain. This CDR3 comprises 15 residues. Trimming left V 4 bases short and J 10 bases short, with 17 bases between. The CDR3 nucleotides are TGCGCCAGCAGTCTTGAAGGGCAGGGAGGATCACCCCTCCACTTT. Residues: CASSLEGQGGSPLHF.

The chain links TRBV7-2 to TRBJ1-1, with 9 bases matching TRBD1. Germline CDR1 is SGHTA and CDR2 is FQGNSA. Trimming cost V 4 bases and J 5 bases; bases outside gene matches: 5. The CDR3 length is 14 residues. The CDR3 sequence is CASSSDRGGTEAFF. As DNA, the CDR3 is TGTGCCAGCAGCTCGGACAGGGGAGGTACTGAAGCTTTCTTT.

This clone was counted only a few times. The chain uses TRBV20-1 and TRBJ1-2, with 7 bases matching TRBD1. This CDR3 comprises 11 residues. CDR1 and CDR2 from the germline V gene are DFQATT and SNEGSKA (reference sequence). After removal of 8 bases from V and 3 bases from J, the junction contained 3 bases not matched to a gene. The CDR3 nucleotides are TGCAGTACCGGGACAGACTATGGCTACACCTTC. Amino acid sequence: CSTGTDYGYTF.

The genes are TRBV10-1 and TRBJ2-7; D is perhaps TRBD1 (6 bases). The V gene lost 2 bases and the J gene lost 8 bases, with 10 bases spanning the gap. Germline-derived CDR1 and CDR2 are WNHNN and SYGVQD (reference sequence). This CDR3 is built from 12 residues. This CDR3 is CASSENQGQQYF. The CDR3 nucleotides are TGCGCCAGCAGTGAGAATCAGGGGCAGCAGTACTTC.

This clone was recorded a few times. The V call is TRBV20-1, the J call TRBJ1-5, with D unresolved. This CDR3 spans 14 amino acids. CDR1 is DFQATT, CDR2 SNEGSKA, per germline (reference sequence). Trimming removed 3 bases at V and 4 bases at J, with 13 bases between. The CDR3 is CSASSRRPNQPQHF. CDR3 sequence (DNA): TGCAGTGCTAGTAGTCGCAGGCCGAATCAGCCCCAGCATTTT.

In DNA form, the CDR3 reads TGTGCCAGCAGCCCCCCCGGGGAGTCCTACAATGAGCAGTTCTTC. It encodes CASSPPGESYNEQFF. The J gene is TRBJ2-1, the V gene TRBV3-1 (or the pseudogene TRBV3-2); D might be TRBD2 (5 bases). The CDR3 is made up of 15 amino acids. The V gene lost 4 bases and the J gene lost 1 base, with 11 bases spanning the gap. CDR1 is LGHDT, CDR2 YNNKEL, per germline (reference sequence).

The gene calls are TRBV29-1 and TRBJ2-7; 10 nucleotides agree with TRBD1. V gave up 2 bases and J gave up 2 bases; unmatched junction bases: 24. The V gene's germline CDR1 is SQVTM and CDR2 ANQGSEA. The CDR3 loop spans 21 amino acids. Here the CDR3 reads CSVESGDRGGCRAQLTYEQYF. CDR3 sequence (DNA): TGCAGCGTTGAAAGTGGGGACAGGGGCGGTTGTAGGGCTCAGTTGACCTACGAGCAGTACTTC.

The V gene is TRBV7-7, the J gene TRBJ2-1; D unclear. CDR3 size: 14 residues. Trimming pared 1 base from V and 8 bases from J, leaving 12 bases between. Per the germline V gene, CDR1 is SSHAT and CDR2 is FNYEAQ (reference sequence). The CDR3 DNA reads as TGTGCCAGCAGCTTAGAGTCTGGCACCGATGAGCAGTTCTTC. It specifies CASSLESGTDEQFF.

The CDR3 loop is CASSYSPGADEQFF. The DNA for the CDR3 is TGTGCCAGCAGTTACTCCCCCGGAGCTGATGAGCAGTTCTTC. This chain links TRBV6-5 with TRBJ2-1, with D unclear. The CDR3 runs to 14 residues. Trimming cost V 0 bases and J 8 bases, with 11 bases left between them. Per the germline V gene, CDR1 is MNHEY and CDR2 is SVGAGI.

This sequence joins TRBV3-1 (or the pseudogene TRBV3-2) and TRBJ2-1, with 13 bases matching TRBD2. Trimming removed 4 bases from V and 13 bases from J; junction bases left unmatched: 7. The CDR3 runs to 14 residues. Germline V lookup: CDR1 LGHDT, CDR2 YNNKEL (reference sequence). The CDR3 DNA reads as TGTGCCAGCAGCCGACCCCGACTAGCGGGAGGACAGTTCTTC. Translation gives CASSRPRLAGGQFF.

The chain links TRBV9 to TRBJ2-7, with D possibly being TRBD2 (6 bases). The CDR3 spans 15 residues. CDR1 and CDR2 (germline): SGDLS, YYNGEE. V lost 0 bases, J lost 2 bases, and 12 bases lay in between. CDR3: CASSVGRGATYEQYF. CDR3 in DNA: TGTGCCAGCAGCGTAGGGAGGGGAGCTACCTACGAGCAGTACTTC. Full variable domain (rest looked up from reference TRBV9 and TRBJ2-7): DSGVTQTPKHLITATGQRVTLRCSPRSGDLSVYWYQQSLDQGLQFLIQYYNGEERAKGNILERFSAQQFPDLHSELNLSSLELGDSALYFCASSVGRGATYEQYFGPGTRLTVT.

CDR3 sequence reads: CASSLVLSTEAFF. CDR3 nucleotides: TGTGCCAGCAGCTTAGTCCTCTCCACTGAAGCTTTCTTT. The chain couples TRBV7-9 to TRBJ1-1; D ambiguous. The CDR3 has 13 residues. Trimming removed 1 base at V and 4 bases at J, with 7 bases between. CDR1 and CDR2 (germline): SEHNR, FQNEAQ (reference sequence).

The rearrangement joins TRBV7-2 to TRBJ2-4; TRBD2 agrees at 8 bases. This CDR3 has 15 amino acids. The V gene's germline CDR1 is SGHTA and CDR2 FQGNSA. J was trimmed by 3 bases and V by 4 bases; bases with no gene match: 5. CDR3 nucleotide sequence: TGTGCCAGCAGCTACGGGGGGGAAGGCAAAAACATTCAGTACTTC. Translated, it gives CASSYGGEGKNIQYF.